The 8 T cell receptor beta chains below were found in one sample sequenced in a study of vaccination effects on CD4 cells after COVID-19. Peptide-pool stimulation followed by sequencing identified expanded antigen-specific CD4+ clonotypes in the ViraFEST assay. Scientists isolated CD4+ T cells after a roughly nine-day culture period ended. Vaccinees lacked prior SARS-CoV-2 infection and tested negative for nucleocapsid antibodies. Their specific antigens are unknown. Libraries were prepared by immunoSEQ multiplex PCR; TCRdb keeps only in-frame clonotypes and omits some of them. The sample lists 37,000 or so clones, about 60% occurring once. This specimen consisted of CD4+ T cells from PBMCs cultured with HCoV-OC43 spike peptides, obtained before COVID-19 vaccination. Documented subset: HCoV-OC43 spike overlapping peptide pool stimulation. Receptors were obtained from a human donor who received a COVID-19 vaccine.

The V call is TRBV10-2, the J call TRBJ1-3, with 8 bases that match TRBD1. With V trimmed by 1 base and J by 0 bases, 8 bases remained unmatched. The CDR3 runs to 18 residues. Germline-derived CDR1 and CDR2 are WSHSY and SAAADI. The DNA of the CDR3 is TGCGCCAGCAGTGAGTGGAACAGGGGGTCCCTCTCTGGAAACACCATATATTTT. Its translation is CASSEWNRGSLSGNTIYF.

J is TRBJ2-3 and V is TRBV11-2; no clear D. Per the germline V gene, CDR1 is SGHAT and CDR2 is FQNNGV. The CDR3 length is 17 residues. V shed 3 bases and J shed 0 bases, with 16 bases lying between them. The CDR3 nucleotides are TGTGCCAGCAGCTTTAAGACTGGCCGACCTAGCACAGATACGCAGTATTTT. Translation: CASSFKTGRPSTDTQYF.

There are a few counts of this clone. V and J are TRBV15 and TRBJ1-2; D is unclear. The CDR3 length is 10 residues. Germline loops: CDR1 LNHNV, CDR2 YYDKDF (reference sequence). With 8 bases removed from V and 8 bases from J, the gap between germline ends came to 9 bases. The CDR3 loop reads CATERTGYTF. As DNA, the CDR3 is TGTGCCACCGAGAGGACGGGCTACACCTTC.

This chain connects TRBV6-5 to TRBJ2-1; TRBD1 aligns across 8 bases. Germline-derived CDR1 and CDR2 are MNHEY and SVGAGI. The CDR3 has 14 amino acids. V was clipped by 7 bases and J by 6 bases; unmatched bases: 8. The CDR3 sequence: CASTPGQGFNEQFF. CDR3 bases: TGTGCCAGCACACCCGGACAGGGCTTCAATGAGCAGTTCTTC.

The chain couples TRBV7-9 to TRBJ2-7; D not certain. V lost 0 bases and J lost 2, with 8 bases in between. CDR3 length equals 14 residues. The germline CDR1 and CDR2 sequences are SEHNR and FQNEAQ (reference sequence). The CDR3 loop reads CASSLALQAYEQYF. The CDR3 DNA reads as TGTGCCAGCAGCTTAGCGCTGCAAGCCTACGAGCAGTACTTC.

The CDR3 DNA sequence: TGCAGCGTTGTGGGGTTAGGGGGGGCCAACGTCCTGACTTTC. Its protein is CSVVGLGGANVLTF. V is TRBV29-1 and J is TRBJ2-6; no definite D call. Germline CDR1 reads SQVTM; CDR2 reads ANQGSEA. V lost 4 bases, J lost 4 bases, and 11 bases lay in between. This CDR3 spans 14 amino acids.

The chain couples TRBV5-8 to TRBJ1-6, with 7 nucleotides matching TRBD1. The CDR3 totals 18 residues. After removal of 2 bases from V and 5 bases from J, the junction contained 13 bases not matched to a gene. The V gene's germline CDR1 is SGHTS and CDR2 YDEGEE. Here the CDR3 reads CASSFNLGGGTHNSPLHF. The CDR3 nucleotides read TGTGCCAGCAGCTTTAACCTCGGAGGGGGCACGCATAATTCACCCCTCCACTTT.

The genes are TRBV6-5 and TRBJ2-2; D uncertain. This CDR3 comprises 14 residues. Germline loops: CDR1 MNHEY, CDR2 SVGAGI. The V gene lost 6 bases and the J gene lost 4 bases, with 12 bases spanning the gap. DNA for the CDR3: TGTGCCAGCAGCCCCTTCGGAAGCACCGGGGAGCTGTTTTTT. Translating gives CASSPFGSTGELFF.